The sequence of this TCR beta chain was determined in a study of human T cells and chemical hapten exposure (dated by TCRdb to the early 2020s). Notes on the research overall: For sensitization, 2% DPC in acetone was applied to a roughly 2 cm by roughly 2 cm area of upper inner arm skin. Throughout the roughly 24-week study period, patients were also given weekly therapeutic DPC doses on the scalp. Patch testing on the upper back used Finn chambers containing 0.01% DPC, with scoring done after 6 days according to International Contact Dermatitis Research Group standards. Alopecia areata with under or over 50% scalp involvement, alopecia totalis and alopecia universalis were represented in the patient cohort, which was mostly female. The libraries were sequenced as a pool, and the TCR yield per sample differed mostly because of small variations in library volumes within the pool. The study tracked peripheral blood TCR repertoire changes in vivo during primary and secondary sensitization to the hapten diphenylcyclopropenone (DPC) in alopecia patients. Blood was sampled from patients pre-sensitization (week 0) and at 2, 6 and about 24 weeks after DPC sensitization. Approximately 28 alopecia patients gave blood for TCR sequencing at one to four time points (pre-sensitization, 2, 6 and 24 weeks). The paper's findings and limits, for the study overall: Significantly more large CDR3 similarity clusters were formed by expanded TCRs than by pre-sensitization or healthy control sets, consistent with antigen-driven responses. Patch test score correlated positively with the number of PT1 expanded TCRs, reaching significance at thresholds 8, 16 and 32 but not at 4. Because every patient had alopecia, a presumed autoimmune disease, the patients' immune response might differ from that of healthy individuals. Repeated subsampling changed both the strength of the expansion versus patch-test correlation and the threshold at which that correlation became significant. The number of TCRs above 1 in 1000 frequency did not change with DPC sensitization; there was no evidence of global repertoire structure alterations.

About this clonotype: Its binding antigen is unknown. The sample holds no much larger clone one base away, and base qualities are not on file.

The library was obtained by RACE. The instrument was a NextSeq 500. During library preparation, unique molecular identifiers were attached to individual cDNA molecules so that TCRs could be counted in a quantitative, reproducible way. For every blood RNA sample, sequencing covered both the TCR alpha and TCR beta chains. For the original study's pipeline: The median number of TCRs per sample was 95,638, ranging from about 20,000 to 700,000. V, J and CDR3 annotation of the TCR reads was carried out using the Decombinator software suite. For PS versus PT1 abundance plots, all samples were subsampled to the same number of TCRs (28,000). Expanded TCRs were defined as absent before sensitization and observed at least eight times at the 2-week time point. The public reads were run again by TCRdb, first through fastp at Q25 and then through MiXCR, and only productive beta chains were kept. Merged by CDR3 protein, the rows form single entries marked with the most common genes and DNA. The V and J calls were determined by TCRdb, not by the authors. Across this sample there are approximately 87,000 distinct CDR3 sequences, with roughly 11% seen only once. More than 3% of the sample comes from the top ten.

Reading from cysteine to phenylalanine, the CDR3 counts 15 amino acids. Of all the DNA, just the CDR3 is kept, 45 bases in frame from base 1. The germline V gene (reference sequence) sets CDR1 to PRHDT and CDR2 to FYEKMQ. The V end gives up 5 bases and the J end 4 bases, leaving 3 bases in the junction not matched to a gene. In the paper's terms, the time point label means: patch test 2, 6 weeks after DPC sensitization. Reading the label with the study, this specimen's treatment or condition is: therapeutic diphenylcyclopropenone sensitization with weekly scalp DPC. At every patch-test visit, the blood draw took place before the patch test was put on. Patients were eligible if aged 18 to 70, diagnosed with alopecia and judged suitable for DPC therapy, and pregnant patients were excluded. Total RNA was extracted from unfractionated whole blood that had been collected in Tempus Blood RNA tubes.

This sample comprised whole blood, obtained in connection with sensitization to the hapten diphenylcyclopropenone (DPC). This receptor chain uses TRBV13 and TRBJ2-3; 13 middle bases align to TRBD2. The receptor comes from a woman between 40 and 55 years old with alopecia areata. Some clones in this sample may be carry-over from other donors' samples. This receptor carries the CDR3 CASSGTSGIADTQYF. The nucleotide sequence reads TGTGCCAGCAGCGGGACTAGCGGGATTGCAGATACGCAGTATTTT.